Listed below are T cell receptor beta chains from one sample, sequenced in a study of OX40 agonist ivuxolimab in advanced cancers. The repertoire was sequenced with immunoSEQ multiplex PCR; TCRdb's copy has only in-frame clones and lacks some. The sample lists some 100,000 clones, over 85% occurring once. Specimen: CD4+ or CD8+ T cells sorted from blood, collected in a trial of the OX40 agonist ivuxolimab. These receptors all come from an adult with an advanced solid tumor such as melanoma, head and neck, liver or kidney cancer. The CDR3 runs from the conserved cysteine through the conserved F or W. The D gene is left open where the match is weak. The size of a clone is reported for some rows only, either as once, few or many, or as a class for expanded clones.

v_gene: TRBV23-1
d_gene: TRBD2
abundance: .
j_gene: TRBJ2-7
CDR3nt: TGCGCCAGCAGCACAATCCCGGGGGGGCCTAACTCCTACGAGCAGTACTTC
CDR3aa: CASSTIPGGPNSYEQYF

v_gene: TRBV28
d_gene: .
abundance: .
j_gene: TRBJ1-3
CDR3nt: TGTGCCAGCAGTTTCCGGGGGTTCACCATATATTTT
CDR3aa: CASSFRGFTIYF

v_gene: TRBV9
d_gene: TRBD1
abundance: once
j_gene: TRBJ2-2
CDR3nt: TGTGCCAGCAGCTCGAAAACAGGGGCCACCGGGGAGCTGTTTTTT
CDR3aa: CASSSKTGATGELFF

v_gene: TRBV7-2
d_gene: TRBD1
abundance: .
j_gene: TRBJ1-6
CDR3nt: TGTGCCAGCAGCTTCTCGGGACAGGGAACCTATAATTCACCCCTCCACTTT
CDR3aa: CASSFSGQGTYNSPLHF

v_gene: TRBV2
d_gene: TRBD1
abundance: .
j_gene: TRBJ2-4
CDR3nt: TGTGCCAGCAGTTCGGACAGGCTAGCCAAAAACATTCAGTACTTC
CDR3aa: CASSSDRLAKNIQYF

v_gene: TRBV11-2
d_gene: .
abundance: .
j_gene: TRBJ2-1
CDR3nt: TGTGCCAGCAGCTTACAGCGATTTAAAAATGAGCAGTTCTTC
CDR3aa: CASSLQRFKNEQFF

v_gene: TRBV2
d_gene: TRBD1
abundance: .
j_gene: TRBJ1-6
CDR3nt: TGTGCCAGCACGGGACAGGGCGAAGGTTCACCCCTCCACTTT
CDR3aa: CASTGQGEGSPLHF

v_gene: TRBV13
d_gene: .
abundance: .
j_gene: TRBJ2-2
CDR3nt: TGTGCCAGCAGGCCTACAGGGAACACCGGGGAGCTGTTTTTT
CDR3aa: CASRPTGNTGELFF

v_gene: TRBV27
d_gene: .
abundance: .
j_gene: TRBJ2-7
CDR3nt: TGTGCCAGCAGTTTAGGCTTGGCGACCTACGAGCAGTACTTC
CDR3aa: CASSLGLATYEQYF

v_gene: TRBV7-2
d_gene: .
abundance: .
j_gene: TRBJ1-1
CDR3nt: TGTGCCAGCAGCTTAGCGCAGTCCAATGAACGAGCTTTCTTT
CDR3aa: CASSLAQSNERAFF

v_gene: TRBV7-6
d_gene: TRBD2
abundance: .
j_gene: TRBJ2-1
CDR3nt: TGTGCCAGCAGCGCGACGGGGGGGCATATTAGGGGCAATGAGCAGTTCTTC
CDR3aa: CASSATGGHIRGNEQFF

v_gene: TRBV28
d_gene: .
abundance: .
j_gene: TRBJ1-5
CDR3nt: TGTGCCAGCAGTTTGGCCCGACAGCCCCAGCATTTT
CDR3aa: CASSLARQPQHF

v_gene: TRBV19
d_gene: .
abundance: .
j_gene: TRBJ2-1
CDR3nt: TGTGCCACCGCAACCGGGGAGGGGGCATTCGGTGAGCAGTTCTTC
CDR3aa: CATATGEGAFGEQFF

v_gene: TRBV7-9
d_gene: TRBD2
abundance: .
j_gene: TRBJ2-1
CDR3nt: TGTGCCAGCAGACTCTCGGGGGGGACGGATCAGCAGTTCTTC
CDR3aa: CASRLSGGTDQQFF

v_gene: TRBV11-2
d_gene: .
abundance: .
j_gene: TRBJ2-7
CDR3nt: TGTGCCAGCAGCCCGAGGCCCCAGGGTGCCTACGAGCAGTACTTC
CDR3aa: CASSPRPQGAYEQYF

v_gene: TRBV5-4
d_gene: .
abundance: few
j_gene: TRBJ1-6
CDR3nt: TGTGCCAGCAGCTCACAGGGAAATTCACCCCTCCACTTT
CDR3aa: CASSSQGNSPLHF